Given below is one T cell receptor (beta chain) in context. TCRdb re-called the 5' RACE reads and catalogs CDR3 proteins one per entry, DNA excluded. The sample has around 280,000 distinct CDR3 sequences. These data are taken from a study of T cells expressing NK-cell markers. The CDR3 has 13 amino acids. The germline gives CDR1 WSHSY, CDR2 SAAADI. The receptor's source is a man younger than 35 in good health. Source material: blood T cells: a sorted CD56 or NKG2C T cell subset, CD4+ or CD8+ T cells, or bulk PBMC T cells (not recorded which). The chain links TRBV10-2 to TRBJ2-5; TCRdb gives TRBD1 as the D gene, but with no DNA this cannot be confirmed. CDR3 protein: CASSPGPKETQYF.